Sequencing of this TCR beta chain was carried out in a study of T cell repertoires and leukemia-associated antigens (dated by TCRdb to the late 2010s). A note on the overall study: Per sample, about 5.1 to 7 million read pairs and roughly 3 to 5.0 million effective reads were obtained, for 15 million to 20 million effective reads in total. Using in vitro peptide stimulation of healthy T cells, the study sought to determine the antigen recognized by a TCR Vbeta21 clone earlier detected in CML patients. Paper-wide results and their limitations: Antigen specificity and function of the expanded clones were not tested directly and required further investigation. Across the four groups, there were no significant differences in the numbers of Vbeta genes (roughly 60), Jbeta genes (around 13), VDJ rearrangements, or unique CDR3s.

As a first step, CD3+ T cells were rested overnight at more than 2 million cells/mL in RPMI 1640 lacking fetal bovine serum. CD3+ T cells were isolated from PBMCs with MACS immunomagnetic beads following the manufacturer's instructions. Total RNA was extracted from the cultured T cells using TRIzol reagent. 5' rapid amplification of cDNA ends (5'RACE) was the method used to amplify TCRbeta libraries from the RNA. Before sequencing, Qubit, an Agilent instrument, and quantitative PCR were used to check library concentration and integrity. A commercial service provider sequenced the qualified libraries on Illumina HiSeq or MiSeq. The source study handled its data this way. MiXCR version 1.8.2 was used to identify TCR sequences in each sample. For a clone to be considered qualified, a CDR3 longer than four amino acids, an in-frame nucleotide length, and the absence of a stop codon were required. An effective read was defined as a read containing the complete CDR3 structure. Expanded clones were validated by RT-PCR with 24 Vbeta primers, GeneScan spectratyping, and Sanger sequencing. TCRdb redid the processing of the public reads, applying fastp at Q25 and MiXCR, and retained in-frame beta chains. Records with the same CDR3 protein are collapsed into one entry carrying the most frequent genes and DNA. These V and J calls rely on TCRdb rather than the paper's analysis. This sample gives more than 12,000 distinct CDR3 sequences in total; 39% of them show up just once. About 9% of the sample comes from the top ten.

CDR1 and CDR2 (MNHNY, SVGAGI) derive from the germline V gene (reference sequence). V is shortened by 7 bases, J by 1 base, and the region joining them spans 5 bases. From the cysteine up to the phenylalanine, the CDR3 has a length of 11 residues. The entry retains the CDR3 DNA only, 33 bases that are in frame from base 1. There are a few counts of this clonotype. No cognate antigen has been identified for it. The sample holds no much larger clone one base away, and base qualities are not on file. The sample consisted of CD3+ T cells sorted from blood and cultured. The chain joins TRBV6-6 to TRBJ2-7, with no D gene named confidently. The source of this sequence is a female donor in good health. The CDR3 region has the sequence CASIISYEQYF. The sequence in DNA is TGTGCCAGCATCATATCCTACGAGCAGTACTTC.